A selection of T cell receptor beta chains follows, all from one sample in a study of T cell repertoires in cytomegalovirus infection. For these receptors, no antigen is known. TCRdb fed the reads into MiXCR, producing one record per CDR3 protein. The data contain hundreds of thousands of distinct CDR3 sequences, roughly 30% of them singletons. Material: cultured CD8+ T cells from PBMCs, obtained from culture after CMV antigen stimulation. The receptors were gathered from a human donor in good health (CMV status not recorded). Some clones in this sample may be carry-over from other donors' samples. CDR3s include the opening cysteine and the closing phenylalanine or tryptophan. A D gene is named only where the DNA matches it firmly.

v_call | d_call | cdr3_aa
TRBV19 | NA | CASSDRLLNTEAFF
TRBV4-1 | NA | CASSLYREGNYGYTF
TRBV12-3/TRBV12-4 | NA | CASSLGVDEAFF
TRBV23-1 | TRBD1 | CASSQGQADQPQHF
TRBV20-1 | NA | CSVTLLDGYTF
TRBV7-8 | NA | CASSLVWQKETQYF
TRBV29-1 | NA | CSVDTGLNYGYTF
TRBV7-9 | NA | CASSYQQGEAFF
TRBV5-4 | TRBD2 | CASPHPSGGANGGQYF
TRBV5-8 | NA | CASGRGTQPQHF
TRBV7-4 | TRBD1 | CASSPDRGNDGNTIYF
TRBV3-1 | TRBD1 | CASSQAQGGYGYTF